Here is one T cell receptor (beta chain) with its context. Antigen specificity is unknown. The entry originates in a study of cytomegalovirus exposure and HLA in healthy donors. Findings and caveats of the study: Reported findings show TCR beta sequences accurately forecast HLA-A and HLA-B alleles in most subjects.

V lost 7 bases and J lost 3; bases outside the gene matches: 11. The CDR3 loop spans 16 amino acids. The germline V gene encodes CDR1 SGHNT and CDR2 YENEEA. PCR used 60 Vbeta primers and 13 Jbeta primers. Repertoires were generated with immunoSEQ multiplex PCR, while TCRdb's copy carries only in-frame clones and drops some. The data contain 110,000 or so clones, 82% of them singletons. The sequence derives from a woman aged 18-29 years in good health and CMV-seronegative. The chain couples TRBV11-3 to TRBJ2-3; 9 bases align to TRBD1. The sequenced sample was PBMCs. This CDR3 is CASTPPGQGLTDTQYF. The CDR3 DNA reads as TGTGCCAGCACCCCGCCGGGACAGGGTTTGACAGATACGCAGTATTTT.